This T cell receptor (beta chain) emerged from a study of OX40 agonist ivuxolimab in advanced cancers. Study-level information: Participants, approximately 81% male, averaged roughly 60 years of age, ranging from 23 to 79.

Study-wide findings and caveats: People who partly responded at 0.1-3.0 mg/kg had some of the least clonal expansion seen.

The V segment lost 7 bases and the J segment 3 bases; nucleotides outside the gene matches: 7. The CDR3 extends over 15 amino acids. The V gene's germline CDR1 is MGHDK and CDR2 SYGVNS. The repertoire was sequenced with immunoSEQ multiplex PCR; TCRdb's copy has only in-frame clones and lacks some. The sample lists 54,000 or so clones, more than 75% occurring once. In this sample, this clone turned up once. Antigen unknown. This TCR was sampled from an adult with an advanced solid tumor such as melanoma, head and neck, liver or kidney cancer. This specimen was CD4+ or CD8+ T cells sorted from blood, taken in a trial of the OX40 agonist ivuxolimab. V gene TRBV25-1 combines with J gene TRBJ2-3; 10 positions agree with TRBD2. CDR3 sequence (DNA): TGTGCCAGCATAAAGCGGGAGGGGGGGACAGATACGCAGTATTTT. Its protein product is CASIKREGGTDTQYF.